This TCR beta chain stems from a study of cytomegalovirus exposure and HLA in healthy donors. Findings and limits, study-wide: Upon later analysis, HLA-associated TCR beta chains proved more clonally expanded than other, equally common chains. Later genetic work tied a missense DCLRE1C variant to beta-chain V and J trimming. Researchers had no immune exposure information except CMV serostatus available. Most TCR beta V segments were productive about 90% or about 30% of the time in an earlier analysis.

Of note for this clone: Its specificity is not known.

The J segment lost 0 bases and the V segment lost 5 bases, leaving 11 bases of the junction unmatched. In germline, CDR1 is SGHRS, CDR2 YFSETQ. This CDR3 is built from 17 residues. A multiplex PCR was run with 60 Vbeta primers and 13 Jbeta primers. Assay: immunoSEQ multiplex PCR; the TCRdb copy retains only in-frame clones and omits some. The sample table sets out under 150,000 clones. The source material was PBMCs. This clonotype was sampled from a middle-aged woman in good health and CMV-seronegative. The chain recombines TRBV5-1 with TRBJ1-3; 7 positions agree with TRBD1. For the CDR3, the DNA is TGCGCCAGCAGTCCCACCAGGACAGGCCTCTCTGGAAACACCATATATTTT. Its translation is CASSPTRTGLSGNTIYF.